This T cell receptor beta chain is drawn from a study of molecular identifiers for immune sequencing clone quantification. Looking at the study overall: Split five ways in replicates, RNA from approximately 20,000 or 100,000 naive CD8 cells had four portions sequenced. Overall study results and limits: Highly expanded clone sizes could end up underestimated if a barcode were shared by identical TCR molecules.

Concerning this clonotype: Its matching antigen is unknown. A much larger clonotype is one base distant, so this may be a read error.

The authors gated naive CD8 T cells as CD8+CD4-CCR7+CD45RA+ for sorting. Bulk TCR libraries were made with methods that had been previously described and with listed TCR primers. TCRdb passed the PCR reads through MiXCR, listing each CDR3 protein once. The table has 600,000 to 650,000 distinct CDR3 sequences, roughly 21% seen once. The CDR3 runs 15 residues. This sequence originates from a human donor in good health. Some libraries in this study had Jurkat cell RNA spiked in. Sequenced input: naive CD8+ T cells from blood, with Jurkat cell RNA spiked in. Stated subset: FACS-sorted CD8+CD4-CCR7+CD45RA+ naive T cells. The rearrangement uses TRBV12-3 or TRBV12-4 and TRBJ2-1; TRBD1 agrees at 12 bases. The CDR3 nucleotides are TGTACCAGCAGTACCGGGACAGGGGGCACGGAAGAGCAGTTCTTC. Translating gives CTSSTGTGGTEEQFF.